The source of this T cell receptor (beta chain) is a study of T-cell reconstitution after alpha-beta-depleted transplantation in children. With 5 bases removed from V and 4 bases from J, the gap between germline ends came to 12 bases. Germline V gives CDR1 LNHDA, CDR2 SQIVND (reference sequence). The CDR3 is 14 amino acids. Preparation of the TCRbeta library was carried out with unique molecular identifiers. TCRdb redid the calling of the PCR reads with MiXCR, one entry per CDR3 protein. This sample has over 550,000 distinct CDR3 sequences, with about 10% found just once. The chain combines TRBV19 with TRBJ1-5; a possible D gene is TRBD1 (6 bases). The TCR was taken from a human donor who donated a stem cell graft to a child with acute myeloid leukemia. The specimen comprised PBMCs from the stem cell graft donor, sampled from the stem cell graft. The CDR3 nucleotides are TGTGCCAGTAGTCCCCACAGGGTAAATCAGCCCCAGCATTTT. This codes for CASSPHRVNQPQHF.